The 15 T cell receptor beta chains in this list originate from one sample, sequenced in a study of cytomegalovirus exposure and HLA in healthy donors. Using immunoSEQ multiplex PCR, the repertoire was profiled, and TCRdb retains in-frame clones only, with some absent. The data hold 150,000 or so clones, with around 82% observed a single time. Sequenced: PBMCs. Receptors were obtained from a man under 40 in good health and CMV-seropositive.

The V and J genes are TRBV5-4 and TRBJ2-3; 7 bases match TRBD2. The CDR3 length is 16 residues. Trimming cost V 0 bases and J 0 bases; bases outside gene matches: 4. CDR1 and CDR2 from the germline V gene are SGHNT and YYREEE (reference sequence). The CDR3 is CASSLGTRTSTDTQYF. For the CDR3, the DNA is TGTGCCAGCAGCTTGGGGACTAGGACTAGCACAGATACGCAGTATTTT.

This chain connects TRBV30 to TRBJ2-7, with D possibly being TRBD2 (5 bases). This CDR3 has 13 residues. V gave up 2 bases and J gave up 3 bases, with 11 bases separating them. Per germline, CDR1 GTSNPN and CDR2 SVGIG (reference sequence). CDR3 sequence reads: CAWSRYGNYEQYF. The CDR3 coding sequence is TGTGCCTGGAGTAGGTACGGGAACTACGAGCAGTACTTC.

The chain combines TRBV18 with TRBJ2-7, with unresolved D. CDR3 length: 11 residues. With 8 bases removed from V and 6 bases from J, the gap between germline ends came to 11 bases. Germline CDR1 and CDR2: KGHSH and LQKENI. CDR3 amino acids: CASPPLGEQYF. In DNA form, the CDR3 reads TGTGCCAGCCCCCCCCTCGGCGAGCAGTACTTC.

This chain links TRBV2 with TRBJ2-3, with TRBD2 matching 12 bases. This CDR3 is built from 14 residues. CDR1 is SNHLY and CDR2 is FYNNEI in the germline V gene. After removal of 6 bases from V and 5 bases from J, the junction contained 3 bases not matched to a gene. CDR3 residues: CASSLAGGGDTQYF. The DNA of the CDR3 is TGTGCCAGCAGCCTAGCGGGAGGGGGAGATACGCAGTATTTT.

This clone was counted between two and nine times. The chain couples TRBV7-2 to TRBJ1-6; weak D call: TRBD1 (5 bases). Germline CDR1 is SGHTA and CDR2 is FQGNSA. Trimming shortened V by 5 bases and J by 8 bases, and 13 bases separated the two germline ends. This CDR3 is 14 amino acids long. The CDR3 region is CASSQRPGDSPLHF. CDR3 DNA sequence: TGTGCCAGCAGCCAACGGCCGGGGGATTCACCCCTCCACTTT.

The CDR3 DNA reads as TGTGCCACCCGTTACTGGAGCCGGGGCACTGAAGCTTTCTTT. This gives the protein CATRYWSRGTEAFF. The chain recombines TRBV15 with TRBJ1-1; D is unclear. V was cut by 8 bases and J by 4 bases, with 17 bases left in between. The CDR3 runs to 14 residues. Germline assignment: CDR1 LNHNV and CDR2 YYDKDF (reference sequence). The full variable domain, in which reference TRBV15 and TRBJ1-1 provide the parts outside the CDR3, is DAMVIQNPRYQVTQFGKPVTLSCSQTLNHNVMYWYQQKSSQAPKLLFHYYDKDFNNEADTPDNFQSRRPNTSFCFLDIRSPGLGDTAMYLCATRYWSRGTEAFFGQGTRLTVV.

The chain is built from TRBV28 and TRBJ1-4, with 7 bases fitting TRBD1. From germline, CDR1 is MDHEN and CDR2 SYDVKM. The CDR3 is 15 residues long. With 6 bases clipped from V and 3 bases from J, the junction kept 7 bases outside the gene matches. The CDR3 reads CASRGAGQPNEKLFF. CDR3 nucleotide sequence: TGTGCCAGCAGGGGGGCGGGACAGCCTAATGAAAAACTGTTTTTT.

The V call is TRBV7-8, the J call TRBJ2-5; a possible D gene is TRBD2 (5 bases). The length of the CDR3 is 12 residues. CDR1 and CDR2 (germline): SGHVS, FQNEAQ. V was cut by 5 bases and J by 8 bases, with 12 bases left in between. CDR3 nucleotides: TGTGCCAGCAGCCCTCACCGGGAAACCCAGTACTTC. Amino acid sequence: CASSPHRETQYF. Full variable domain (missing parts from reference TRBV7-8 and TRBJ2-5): GAGVSQSPRYKVAKRGQDVALRCDPISGHVSLFWYQQALGQGPEFLTYFQNEAQLDKSGLPSDRFFAERPEGSVSTLKIQRTQQEDSAVYLCASSPHRETQYFGPGTRLLVL.

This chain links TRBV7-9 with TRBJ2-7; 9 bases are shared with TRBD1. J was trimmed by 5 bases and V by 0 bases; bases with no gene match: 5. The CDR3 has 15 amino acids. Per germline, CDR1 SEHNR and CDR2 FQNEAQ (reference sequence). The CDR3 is CASSLAWTGENEQYF. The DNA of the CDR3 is TGTGCCAGCAGCTTAGCCTGGACAGGGGAGAACGAGCAGTACTTC. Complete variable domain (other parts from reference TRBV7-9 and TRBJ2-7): DTGVSQNPRHKITKRGQNVTFRCDPISEHNRLYWYRQTLGQGPEFLTYFQNEAQLEKSRLLSDRFSAERPKGSFSTLEIQRTEQGDSAMYLCASSLAWTGENEQYFGPGTRLTVT.

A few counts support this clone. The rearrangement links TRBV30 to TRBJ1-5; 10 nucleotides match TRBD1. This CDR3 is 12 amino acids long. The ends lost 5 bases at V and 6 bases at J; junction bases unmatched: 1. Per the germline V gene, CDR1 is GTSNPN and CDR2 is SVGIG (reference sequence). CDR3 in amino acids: CAWRDRGQPQHF. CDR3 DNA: TGTGCCTGGCGGGACAGGGGTCAGCCCCAGCATTTT.

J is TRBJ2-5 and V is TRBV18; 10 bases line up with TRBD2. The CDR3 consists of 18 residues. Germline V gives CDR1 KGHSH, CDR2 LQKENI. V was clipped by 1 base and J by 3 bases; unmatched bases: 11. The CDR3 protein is CASSPRLAGETLKETQYF. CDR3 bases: TGTGCCAGCTCACCACGGCTAGCGGGAGAGACCTTGAAAGAGACCCAGTACTTC.

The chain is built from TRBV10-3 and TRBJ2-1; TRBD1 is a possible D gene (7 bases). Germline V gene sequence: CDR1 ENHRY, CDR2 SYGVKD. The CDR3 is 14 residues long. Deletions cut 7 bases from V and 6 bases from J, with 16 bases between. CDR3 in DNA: TGTGCCATCAAAGGCGGGACAGACCCCAATGAGCAGTTCTTC. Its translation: CAIKGGTDPNEQFF.

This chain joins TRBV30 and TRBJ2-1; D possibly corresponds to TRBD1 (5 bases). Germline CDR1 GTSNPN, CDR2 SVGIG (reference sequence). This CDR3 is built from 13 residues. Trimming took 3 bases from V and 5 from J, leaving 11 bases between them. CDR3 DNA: TGTGCCTGGAGCCCGACAGTGAACAATGAGCAGTTCTTC. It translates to CAWSPTVNNEQFF.

The CDR3 sequence is CASSPGGGNSYEQYF. For the CDR3, the DNA is TGTGCCAGCAGCCCTGGGGGGGGGAACTCCTACGAGCAGTACTTC. The V call is TRBV9, the J call TRBJ2-7; 7 positions match TRBD2. This CDR3 has 15 residues. Germline V gene sequence: CDR1 SGDLS, CDR2 YYNGEE. V dropped 4 bases and J dropped 0; count of bases not matched to a gene: 7.

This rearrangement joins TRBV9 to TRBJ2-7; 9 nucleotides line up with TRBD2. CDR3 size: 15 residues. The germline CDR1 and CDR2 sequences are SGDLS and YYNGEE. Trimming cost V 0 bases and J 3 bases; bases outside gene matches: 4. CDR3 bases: TGTGCCAGCAGCGTAGACACTAGCGGGCTCTACGAGCAGTACTTC. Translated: CASSVDTSGLYEQYF.